The 21 T cell receptor beta chains reported below all come from one sample, sequenced in a study of blood T cell repertoires in COVID-19. Sequenced by immunoSEQ multiplex PCR; TCRdb stores in-frame clones only, minus some. The sample consists of about 90,000 clones, roughly 77% of them appearing once. Sequencing input: peripheral blood. Receptors were obtained from a human donor in a cohort sampled during active COVID-19.

The J gene is TRBJ2-1, the V gene TRBV20-1; D remains ambiguous. Germline V gene data show CDR1 as DFQATT and CDR2 as SNEGSKA (reference sequence). The V gene lost 5 bases and the J gene lost 4 bases, with 6 bases spanning the gap. The CDR3 is made up of 11 amino acids. The CDR3 coding sequence is TGCAGTGCTCCTTCTTACAATGAGCAGTTCTTC. Its protein product is CSAPSYNEQFF.

The genes are TRBV6-5 and TRBJ1-1; tentative D call: TRBD1 (6 bases). The V end lost 6 bases, the J end lost 2 bases, and 13 bases lay between the germline ends. The CDR3 is 14 residues long. Germline V gives CDR1 MNHEY, CDR2 SVGAGI. The CDR3: CASRLGQPNTEAFF. The CDR3 DNA reads as TGTGCCAGCAGGCTTGGACAGCCTAACACTGAAGCTTTCTTT.

This clone came up once. The rearrangement uses TRBV29-1 and TRBJ2-1, with TRBD2 matching 10 bases. The V and J ends lost 4 bases and 6 bases, in that order; junction bases with no gene match: 15. The CDR3 has 17 amino acids. From germline, CDR1 is SQVTM and CDR2 ANQGSEA. CDR3 nucleotides: TGCAGCGTTGTATCTAGCGGGGGTGGCTATCGGAGCAATGAGCAGTTCTTC. Residues: CSVVSSGGGYRSNEQFF.

This clone was picked up one time. This sequence joins TRBV9 and TRBJ1-4; D ambiguous. V was cut by 3 bases and J by 8 bases, with 14 bases left in between. The CDR3 is made up of 14 amino acids. Germline values: CDR1 SGDLS, CDR2 YYNGEE. The CDR3 loop is CASSGPGFEEKLFF. The CDR3 DNA follows: TGTGCCAGCAGCGGTCCGGGGTTTGAAGAAAAACTGTTTTTT.

The CDR3 DNA sequence: TGTGCTAGTGGTTTGGGGACTAGCGGGGGGATGCAGTTCTTC. Protein: CASGLGTSGGMQFF. The chain couples TRBV12-5 to TRBJ2-1, with TRBD2 matching over 14 bases. The trim removed 1 base at V and 12 bases at J, leaving 2 bases unmatched. From germline, CDR1 is LGHNT and CDR2 FRNRAP. This CDR3 has 14 residues.

This chain uses TRBV11-2 with TRBJ1-4; the match to TRBD1 covers 11 bases. With 5 bases clipped from V and 8 bases from J, the junction kept 4 bases outside the gene matches. CDR3 length: 14 residues. The germline gives CDR1 SGHAT, CDR2 FQNNGV. The chain's CDR3 is CASSQGQGGEKLFF. The CDR3 coding sequence is TGTGCCAGCAGCCAGGGACAGGGGGGAGAAAAACTGTTTTTT.

This chain connects TRBV11-2 to TRBJ1-4; 11 nucleotides match TRBD1. With 5 bases clipped from V and 8 bases from J, the junction kept 7 bases outside the gene matches. CDR1 is SGHAT and CDR2 is FQNNGV in the germline V gene. This CDR3 spans 15 amino acids. The DNA of the CDR3 is TGTGCCAGCAGCGCCCGGGACAGGGGGTACGAAAAACTGTTTTTT. It codes for CASSARDRGYEKLFF.

In DNA, the CDR3 is TGTGCCAGCAGGTCGACAGGGGCGGAATCACCCCTCCACTTT. Encoded protein: CASRSTGAESPLHF. The rearrangement uses TRBV6-5 and TRBJ1-6; 8 nucleotides align to TRBD1. Per germline, CDR1 MNHEY and CDR2 SVGAGI. There are 14 residues in the CDR3. J was trimmed by 10 bases and V by 6 bases; bases with no gene match: 8.

The J gene is TRBJ1-6, the V gene TRBV18, with TRBD1 identical over 7 bases. The CDR3 runs 15 residues. Losses at the gene ends were 6 bases for V and 5 bases for J; bases not matched to a gene: 7. Germline V gene data show CDR1 as KGHSH and CDR2 as LQKENI. In DNA, the CDR3 is TGTGCCAGCTCCCCGCGGCAGGGGGATAATTCACCCCTCCACTTT. Translating gives CASSPRQGDNSPLHF. Together with reference TRBV18 and TRBJ1-6, the CDR3 gives the full variable domain: NAGVMQNPRHLVRRRGQEARLRCSPMKGHSHVYWYRQLPEEGLKFMVYLQKENIIDESGMPKERFSAEFPKEGPSILRIQQVVRGDSAAYFCASSPRQGDNSPLHFGNGTRLTVT.

The chain couples TRBV7-2 to TRBJ1-2; 7 bases are shared with TRBD1. Germline CDR1 reads SGHTA; CDR2 reads FQGNSA. The junction had 8 bases not matched to a gene; V was cut back by 0 bases and J by 4 bases. This CDR3 is 16 amino acids long. CDR3 protein: CASSLAWTGQTYGYTF. CDR3 DNA sequence: TGTGCCAGCAGCTTAGCGTGGACAGGCCAGACCTATGGCTACACCTTC.

This chain links TRBV14 with TRBJ2-3, with a possible D match to TRBD2 (5 bases). From germline, CDR1 is SGHDN and CDR2 FVKESK. This CDR3 is built from 16 residues. V gave up 4 bases and J gave up 6 bases, with 20 bases separating them. In nucleotides, the CDR3 is TGTGCCAGCAGCCCCCCTGGACTTCTTCGGGCGGATACGCAGTATTTT. The encoded protein is CASSPPGLLRADTQYF.

V and J are TRBV10-3 and TRBJ1-1, with a weak D call TRBD1 (6 bases). The ends were cut back, 4 bases at V and 1 base at J, with 7 bases in the middle. This CDR3 spans 13 amino acids. CDR1 and CDR2 (germline): ENHRY, SYGVKD. CDR3 loop: CAISAGANTEAFF. CDR3 bases: TGTGCCATCAGTGCAGGGGCGAACACTGAAGCTTTCTTT.

The CDR3 DNA sequence: TGTGCCAGCAGCTTAACAGGCAAGCAAGAGACCCAGTACTTC. Amino acid sequence: CASSLTGKQETQYF. The V and J genes are TRBV7-9 and TRBJ2-5, with a weak D call TRBD1 (5 bases). The V gene lost 2 bases and the J gene lost 2 bases, with 9 bases spanning the gap. The germline CDR1 and CDR2 sequences are SEHNR and FQNEAQ (reference sequence). This CDR3 has 14 amino acids.

The chain uses TRBV7-3 and TRBJ2-3; unclear D gene. Germline-derived CDR1 and CDR2 are SGHTA and FQGTGA. This CDR3 comprises 14 residues. Trimming removed 1 base from V and 1 base from J, with 6 bases in between. The CDR3 DNA follows: TGTGCCAGCAGCTTAAATACTGGCACAGATACGCAGTATTTT. As protein: CASSLNTGTDTQYF.

The CDR3: CASSRGGGVSRNTEAFF. Here the CDR3 DNA reads TGTGCCAGCAGTCGGGGGGGAGGGGTTAGTAGGAACACTGAAGCTTTCTTT. The rearrangement joins TRBV6-6 to TRBJ1-1, with D perhaps TRBD1 (5 bases). Germline V CDR1 and CDR2: MNHNY, SVGAGI (reference sequence). V gave up 5 bases and J gave up 1 base, with 20 bases separating them. CDR3 length: 17 residues.

J is TRBJ1-4 and V is TRBV7-9; the D gene is possibly TRBD1 (6 bases). Germline V gene sequence: CDR1 SEHNR, CDR2 FQNEAQ (reference sequence). This CDR3 region has 15 residues. Trimming took 5 bases from V and 6 from J, leaving 16 bases between them. CDR3 sequence: CASSPRQAPYEKLFF. Here the CDR3 DNA reads TGTGCCAGCAGCCCTAGACAGGCTCCCTATGAAAAACTGTTTTTT.

The chain uses TRBV9 and TRBJ2-5; 7 bases map to TRBD1. Germline V lookup: CDR1 SGDLS, CDR2 YYNGEE. Unmatched junction bases numbered 2, after V lost 3 bases and J lost 3 bases. The CDR3 is 13 residues long. DNA of the CDR3: TGTGCCAGCAGCGCGGGACAGAAAGAGACCCAGTACTTC. Amino acids: CASSAGQKETQYF. Full variable domain (missing parts from reference TRBV9 and TRBJ2-5): DSGVTQTPKHLITATGQRVTLRCSPRSGDLSVYWYQQSLDQGLQFLIQYYNGEERAKGNILERFSAQQFPDLHSELNLSSLELGDSALYFCASSAGQKETQYFGPGTRLLVL.

There are many counts of this clone. The chain joins TRBV27 to TRBJ1-2; 10 bases match TRBD1. After removal of 6 bases from V and 2 bases from J, the junction contained 6 bases not matched to a gene. Germline assignment: CDR1 MNHEY and CDR2 SMNVEV (reference sequence). CDR3 length: 15 amino acids. The DNA of the CDR3 is TGTGCCAGCAGCCGGGACAGGGGCCCCAACTATGGCTACACCTTC. This gives the protein CASSRDRGPNYGYTF.

The rearrangement links TRBV5-1 to TRBJ1-4, with unresolved D. The CDR3 length is 14 residues. Trimming pared 3 bases from V and 7 bases from J, leaving 13 bases between. Germline CDR1 is SGHRS and CDR2 is YFSETQ. The CDR3 sequence is CASSSTAAGEKLFF. The CDR3 DNA is TGCGCCAGCAGCTCGACTGCAGCGGGTGAAAAACTGTTTTTT.

The chain joins TRBV4-3 to TRBJ2-1; no clear D. The CDR3 has 18 amino acids. The V gene's germline CDR1 is LGHNA and CDR2 YSLEER. V was shortened by 0 bases and J by 0 bases, with 15 bases between the two germline ends. CDR3 amino acids: CASSQDSSSLYSYNEQFF. For the CDR3, the DNA is TGCGCCAGCAGCCAAGATTCATCAAGTCTATACTCCTACAATGAGCAGTTCTTC.

The chain has TRBV5-1 and TRBJ1-4; D is uncertain. The CDR3 contains 14 residues. Germline V gene sequence: CDR1 SGHRS, CDR2 YFSETQ. With 2 bases removed from V and 4 bases from J, the gap between germline ends came to 9 bases. The chain's CDR3 is CASSLTSSNEKLFF. In nucleotides, the CDR3 is TGCGCCAGCAGCTTAACCTCGAGTAATGAAAAACTGTTTTTT. Complete variable domain (other parts from reference TRBV5-1 and TRBJ1-4): KAGVTQTPRYLIKTRGQQVTLSCSPISGHRSVSWYQQTPGQGLQFLFEYFSETQRNKGNFPGRFSGRQFSNSRSEMNVSTLELGDSALYLCASSLTSSNEKLFFGSGTQLSVL.